This entry is about one T cell receptor beta chain. Its recognized antigen is unknown. Per-base qualities were not stored, and no clone one base away is much larger. This sample is part of a study of blood T cells in healthy people across ages (dated by TCRdb to 2014 to 2015). In terms of the full investigation: In model experiments, template switching captured about one uniquely barcoded TCR beta cDNA molecule for every two T cells. Two additional independent replicas of 1 million unique cDNA reads from the same blood draw were analyzed for two donors (one aged 18 to 30 and one aged 80 or older). To avoid experimental bias, donors of different ages were distributed randomly across sequencing lanes. The donors were split into four age groups: young (average around 15 years), middle-aged (more than 35), aged (over 55) and long-lived (roughly 86). To track age-related changes in TCR beta repertoire diversity, the study relied on deep sequencing normalized with unique cDNA molecular identifiers. Study-wide findings and limitations: Because profiling used bulk unsorted PBMCs, naive and antigen-experienced compartments could not be compared conclusively. A strong correlation was found between observed TCR beta diversity and the percentage of naive T cells measured by flow cytometry. Because donor CMV infection status was unknown, age-related changes in expanded clonotypes were potentially confounded. As age increased, observed TCR beta diversity per million T cells dropped in a roughly linear way, and a significant reduction was already evident by age 40. Compared with the aged group, more naive CD4+ T cells, fewer expanded clones and increased TCR diversity were shown by the long-lived group, suggesting age selection. Estimates of total diversity based on one million sequenced T cells were considered lower bounds and underestimates.

Library creation used 5' RACE. Sequenced using an Illumina HiSeq 2500. A second PCR of roughly 6 to 12 cycles was run with a J-beta primer mix and a sample-barcoded 5' primer. A template-switch 5' adaptor carrying 12 random nucleotides introduced a unique molecular identifier onto each TCR beta cDNA molecule. Each sample yielded at least 2.5 million CDR3-containing paired-end reads. The Mint cDNA synthesis kit, primed by a TRBC-specific oligonucleotide, was used to synthesize first-strand cDNA from all RNA. After uracil-DNA glycosylase treatment, a first 18-cycle PCR used universal primers M1SS and BC2_uni_R on all cDNA. The study's processing was this. Each sample was normalized by randomly selecting 1 million high-quality reads, each carrying a distinct molecular identifier. Instead of being binned into consensus sequences, reads that shared molecular identifiers were thrown out. MiTCR, run with a Q25 quality threshold and the strictest error-elimination algorithm, handled CDR3 identification, clonotype clustering and error correction. Lower-bound total TCR beta diversity was estimated with a nonparametric unseen species model using Euler transformation. TCRdb redid the processing of the public reads, applying fastp at Q25 and MiXCR, and retained in-frame beta chains. Each CDR3 protein gets just one entry, which takes the most common genes and DNA from the rows behind it. TCRdb's processing, not the authors', yielded these V and J calls. The sample table records some 900,000 distinct CDR3 sequences; around 49% of these occur just once. The ten largest clones take up around an eighth of the sample.

Systemically healthy Caucasian individuals from Russia, around 39 in total and aged about 6 to 90 years, were included as donors. Approximately 9.3 milliliters of peripheral blood were collected from each donor into EDTA-treated Vacutainer tubes. Ficoll-Paque density-gradient centrifugation was used to isolate PBMCs, with at least 6 million per sample. Total RNA, at least 5.5 micrograms per sample, was extracted from PBMCs with Trizol reagent. For every donor, an aliquot of PBMCs went through flow cytometry to measure the percentages of naive CD45RAhigh/CD27high T cells. The sequenced material came from blood. The sequence was obtained from a man aged 25-45 years in good health.

CDR3 loop: CASSEGTGWVEAFF. The nucleotides read TGTGCCAGCAGTGAAGGGACAGGGTGGGTTGAAGCTTTCTTT. The rearrangement combines TRBV6-1 with TRBJ1-1; 8 bases in the junction line up with TRBD1. In the germline V gene, CDR1 corresponds to MNHNS and CDR2 to SASEGT. From the cysteine through the phenylalanine, the CDR3 covers 14 amino acids. This entry keeps only the CDR3 DNA: 42 bases, framed from base 1. V trim: 1 base; J trim: 7 bases; unmatched bases: 5.